This is a list of T cell receptor beta chains from one sample in a study of cytomegalovirus exposure and HLA in healthy donors. TCRdb keeps only in-frame clones here, not all; method: immunoSEQ multiplex PCR. This sample carries approximately 260,000 clones, more than 75% of them seen once, and the ten largest clones take 1.2%. Sequencing was done on a sample of PBMCs. The receptors were gathered from a young woman in good health and CMV-seropositive. Each CDR3 is given with its conserved first and last residue. The D gene is left open where the match is weak. Rows give clone size only sometimes, using once, few, many, or a class for an expanded clone.

d_gene,j_gene,abundance,v_gene,CDR3nt,CDR3aa
TRBD2,TRBJ2-7,.,TRBV7-6,TGTGCCAGCAGCTTAGAGACTAGCGGGAGTTACTACGAGCAGTACTTC,CASSLETSGSYYEQYF
.,TRBJ2-7,once,TRBV5-1,TGCGCCAGCAGCTTGACTCGTCACGAGCAGTACTTC,CASSLTRHEQYF
.,TRBJ2-1,.,TRBV29-1,TGCAGCGTTCCAGGGCAGGGAAGGTATGAGCAGTTCTTC,CSVPGQGRYEQFF
TRBD1,TRBJ1-1,.,TRBV30,TGTGCCTGGAGTGTACGGGAGGGGGCAGCTGAAGCTTTCTTT,CAWSVREGAAEAFF
TRBD1,TRBJ2-1,.,TRBV5-8,TGTGCCAGCAGCCTGCTTGACAGGGTACAGAGCTCCTACAATGAGCAGTTCTTC,CASSLLDRVQSSYNEQFF
.,TRBJ2-4,.,TRBV19,TGTGCCAGTAGTATAGTGGAGGTAGCCAAAAACATTCAGTACTTC,CASSIVEVAKNIQYF
TRBD2,TRBJ2-2,.,TRBV4-1,TGCGCCAGCAGCCGCGGGGGACTAGCGGACGGGGAGCTGTTTTTT,CASSRGGLADGELFF
TRBD1,TRBJ1-2,.,TRBV28,TGTGCCAGCAGTTTACTGGGACAGTACTATGGCTACACCTTC,CASSLLGQYYGYTF
.,TRBJ2-7,.,TRBV15,TGTGCCACCAGCAGCAGAAACTCCTACGAGCAGTACTTC,CATSSRNSYEQYF
TRBD1,TRBJ1-2,.,TRBV7-3,TGTGCCAGCAGCGACCACAGGGGTAACGGCTATGGCTACACCTTC,CASSDHRGNGYGYTF
.,TRBJ2-5,.,TRBV30,TGTGCCTTTCAACGACTAACCAAAGAGACCCAGTACTTC,CAFQRLTKETQYF
TRBD1,TRBJ2-7,.,TRBV7-2,TGTGCCAGCAGCTTAAACCGCCGGACAGGGGCCTACGAGCAGTACTTC,CASSLNRRTGAYEQYF
.,TRBJ1-2,.,TRBV19,TGTGCCAGTAGTGTCGACAGTAGGTATGGCTACACCTTC,CASSVDSRYGYTF
.,TRBJ2-2,.,TRBV6-6,TGTGCCAGCAGCCGGACCGGGGAGCTGTTTTTT,CASSRTGELFF
.,TRBJ2-7,few,TRBV18,TGTGCCAGCTCATCGGTCGGGAGCCGGTACGAGCAGTACTTC,CASSSVGSRYEQYF
TRBD2,TRBJ2-7,.,TRBV5-5,TGTGCCAGCAGCTCGCAGACTAGCGGGACTTCCTACGAGCAGTACTTC,CASSSQTSGTSYEQYF
.,TRBJ1-1,.,TRBV25-1,TGTGCCAGCAGTGAATTGGACAGTGAAGCTTTCTTT,CASSELDSEAFF
.,TRBJ2-3,.,TRBV30,TGTGCCTGGAGCGTACAGGGAAATACGCAGTATTTT,CAWSVQGNTQYF
TRBD1,TRBJ2-1,.,TRBV13,TGTGCCAGCAGCTTAAGGGGACAGGGCGGGCAGTTCTTC,CASSLRGQGGQFF
TRBD2,TRBJ2-3,.,TRBV28,TGTGCCAGCAGTTTTGGACTAGCGGGATATTTAGATACGCAGTATTTT,CASSFGLAGYLDTQYF
.,TRBJ1-2,.,TRBV30,TGTGCCTGGAGTGTCAACGGGGTGGTGAACTATGGCTACACCTTC,CAWSVNGVVNYGYTF
TRBD1,TRBJ2-7,.,TRBV18,TGTGCCAGCTCACTACAAGACAGGGGGCTTGGCGAGCAGTACTTC,CASSLQDRGLGEQYF
TRBD1,TRBJ2-5,few,TRBV7-3,TGTGCCAGCAGCTTAAGGGCGGGACAGGGTTGGCAGCAAGAGACCCAGTACTTC,CASSLRAGQGWQQETQYF
TRBD2,TRBJ2-7,.,TRBV7-9,TGTGCCAGCAGCTTCGGGACTAGCGTTAAAACCCCAATGGACTACGAGCAGTACTTC,CASSFGTSVKTPMDYEQYF
TRBD2,TRBJ2-7,.,TRBV27,TGTGCCAGCAGTTTATCGGGACTAGCGGGAGGTTTTTACGAGCAGTACTTC,CASSLSGLAGGFYEQYF
.,TRBJ1-2,.,TRBV27,TGTGCCAGCAGTAGAAACACCGGGGGTTATGGCTACACCTTC,CASSRNTGGYGYTF
TRBD2,TRBJ2-5,.,TRBV27,TGTGCCACCAGACTAGCGGGAGTGGAGACCCAGTACTTC,CATRLAGVETQYF
TRBD2,TRBJ2-7,.,TRBV18,TGTGCCAGCTCACCCGCTAGCGGATCCTACGAGCAGTACTTC,CASSPASGSYEQYF
TRBD2,TRBJ2-3,.,TRBV6-1,TGTGCCAGCAGTGAATGGGGGACACCGGGACTAGCGGTGAGCACAGATACGCAGTATTTT,CASSEWGTPGLAVSTDTQYF
TRBD1,TRBJ1-2,.,TRBV6-6,TGTGCCAGCTGGGACAGGGTGAGGGGCTACACCTTC,CASWDRVRGYTF
TRBD1,TRBJ2-7,.,TRBV18,TGTGCCAGTTTACCGGGACAGGGGGTAGGCTACGAGCAGTACTTC,CASLPGQGVGYEQYF
.,TRBJ1-2,.,TRBV28,TGTGCCAGCAGGCCTTGGGGGGAAGGGTTCTATGGCTACACCTTC,CASRPWGEGFYGYTF
.,TRBJ2-7,.,TRBV19,TGTGCCAGTACCCCCCGGGGGAGACTCTACGAGCAGTACTTC,CASTPRGRLYEQYF
.,TRBJ2-5,once,TRBV6-1,TGTGCCAGCAGTGATAGTATTGAGGGCCCAGAGACCCAGTACTTC,CASSDSIEGPETQYF
.,TRBJ1-1,once,TRBV29-1,TGCAGCGTTTCCACAGGGATAAGAACTGAAGCTTTCTTT,CSVSTGIRTEAFF
.,TRBJ1-1,few,TRBV5-1,TGCGCCAGCAGCTTTAGCGGGTGGACGGCTGAAGCTTTCTTT,CASSFSGWTAEAFF
TRBD2,TRBJ2-2,.,TRBV6-1,TGTGCCAGCAGTAGCGGGAGTCGCACCGGGGAGCTGTTTTTT,CASSSGSRTGELFF
.,TRBJ1-1,.,TRBV2,TGTGCCAGCAGTGAAGCGCGCGGGGTAAGAGCTTTCTTT,CASSEARGVRAFF
TRBD2,TRBJ2-7,.,TRBV7-8,TGTGCCAGCAGCACTCGGACTAGCGGGAGCCACGAGCAGTACTTC,CASSTRTSGSHEQYF
.,TRBJ1-5,.,TRBV19,TGTGCCAGTAGTTCCCGGGGATGGAATCAGCCCCAGCATTTT,CASSSRGWNQPQHF
TRBD2,TRBJ2-7,.,TRBV27,TGTGCCAGCAGTACCACCGGGACTAGCTACTACGAGCAGTACTTC,CASSTTGTSYYEQYF
.,TRBJ1-1,.,TRBV2,TGTGCCAGCAGTGTAACTACCAGGGGAACTGAAGCTTTCTTT,CASSVTTRGTEAFF
.,TRBJ1-2,.,TRBV6-1,TGTGCCAGCCAGACGGGGAACTATGGCTACACCTTC,CASQTGNYGYTF
.,TRBJ1-4,once,TRBV19,TGTGCCAGTAGTAAGGAGACCCTCCTCAATGAAAAACTGTTTTTT,CASSKETLLNEKLFF
.,TRBJ1-2,.,TRBV5-4,TGTGCCAGCAGCTTGGGTCTCGGGGGCTACACCTTC,CASSLGLGGYTF
TRBD2,TRBJ2-1,.,TRBV10-1,TGCGCCAGCAGTCTTAGCGGGCCATACAATGAGCAGTTCTTC,CASSLSGPYNEQFF
TRBD1,TRBJ1-1,.,TRBV5-1,TGCGCCAGCAGCAGGGGACAGGCAATAAACACTGAAGCTTTCTTT,CASSRGQAINTEAFF
TRBD1,TRBJ1-4,.,TRBV27,TGTGCCAGCAGTCCGGGACAGTATGAAAAACTGTTTTTT,CASSPGQYEKLFF
.,TRBJ2-2,.,TRBV9,TGTGCCAGCAGCGTAGAGGAGGAAAACACCGGGGAGCTGTTTTTT,CASSVEEENTGELFF